A selection of T cell receptor beta chains follows, all from one sample in a study of T cells in Graves' hyperthyroidism and ophthalmopathy. TCRdb reprocessed the multiplex PCR reads via MiXCR and lists one record per CDR3 protein. Of some 370,000 distinct CDR3 sequences listed, approximately 18% are singletons. The sample taken for sequencing was blood. The receptors derive from a young woman with Graves' hyperthyroidism that later progressed to Graves' ophthalmopathy. CDR3s include the opening cysteine and the closing phenylalanine or tryptophan. The order of the fields is V gene, D gene, clone size, J gene, CDR3 protein, CDR3 DNA. A D gene is named only where the DNA matches it firmly. Some rows mark clone size as missing; the rest say once, few, many or name a class of expanded clone.

V: TRBV2; D: -; size: -; J: TRBJ1-5; CDR3: CASSEGGEAQPQHF; DNA: TGTGCCAGCAGTGAAGGCGGGGAGGCACAGCCCCAGCATTTT
V: TRBV12-3/TRBV12-4; D: -; size: many; J: TRBJ1-3; CDR3: CASSYAHQQVYSGNTIYF; DNA: TGTGCCAGCAGTTACGCCCACCAACAGGTCTACTCTGGAAACACCATATATTTT
V: TRBV11-3; D: -; size: many; J: TRBJ2-2; CDR3: CASSLDWGGDTGELFF; DNA: TGTGCCAGCAGCCTCGATTGGGGTGGTGACACCGGGGAGCTGTTTTTT
V: TRBV12-3/TRBV12-4; D: -; size: many; J: TRBJ1-1; CDR3: CASSYRDLKNTEAFF; DNA: TGTGCCAGCAGTTACCGGGACCTAAAGAACACTGAAGCTTTCTTT
V: TRBV5-1; D: -; size: few; J: TRBJ2-3; CDR3: CASSRDGAREDTQYF; DNA: TGCGCCAGCAGCCGGGACGGGGCCAGGGAAGATACGCAGTATTTT
V: TRBV6-1; D: -; size: few; J: TRBJ2-4; CDR3: CASFRDPIQAKNIQYF; DNA: TGTGCCAGCTTCCGGGACCCTATACAAGCCAAAAACATTCAGTACTTC
V: TRBV29-1; D: -; size: many; J: TRBJ1-3; CDR3: CSVEARGQTSGNTIYF; DNA: TGCAGCGTTGAAGCCCGGGGACAAACCTCTGGAAACACCATATATTTT
V: TRBV2; D: -; size: -; J: TRBJ1-5; CDR3: CASKQINQPQHF; DNA: TGTGCCAGCAAACAAATCAATCAGCCCCAGCATTTT
V: TRBV2; D: -; size: many; J: TRBJ2-3; CDR3: CASNGGSSTQYF; DNA: TGTGCCAGCAACGGAGGGAGTTCTACGCAGTATTTT
V: TRBV6-1; D: TRBD1; size: many; J: TRBJ2-3; CDR3: CATRDRGDFSTLSTQYF; DNA: TGTGCCACCCGGGACAGGGGAGATTTTAGCACGCTTAGTACGCAGTATTTT
V: TRBV10-1; D: -; size: many; J: TRBJ2-1; CDR3: CASSESMSWGTYNEQFF; DNA: TGCGCCAGCAGTGAGTCGATGTCTTGGGGGACCTACAATGAGCAGTTCTTC
V: TRBV28; D: -; size: -; J: TRBJ1-4; CDR3: CASRSSGEKLFF; DNA: TGTGCCAGCAGAAGCTCTGGTGAAAAACTGTTTTTT
V: TRBV5-1; D: -; size: -; J: TRBJ1-1; CDR3: CASSNSYPEAFF; DNA: TGCGCCAGCAGCAATTCATATCCTGAAGCTTTCTTT
V: TRBV5-5; D: TRBD1; size: many; J: TRBJ1-4; CDR3: CASSGTGTGLEKLFF; DNA: TGTGCCAGCAGCGGAACCGGGACAGGGTTAGAAAAACTGTTTTTT
V: TRBV7-2; D: -; size: few; J: TRBJ1-5; CDR3: CASSARQSNQPQHF; DNA: TGTGCCAGCAGCGCTCGACAGAGCAATCAGCCCCAGCATTTT
V: TRBV6-5; D: -; size: many; J: TRBJ1-2; CDR3: CASSYSGQRLPGYTF; DNA: TGTGCCAGCAGTTACTCAGGGCAGAGACTCCCTGGCTACACCTTC
V: TRBV6-5; D: -; size: many; J: TRBJ1-3; CDR3: CASSYGQIGNTIYF; DNA: TGTGCCAGCAGTTACGGGCAGATAGGAAACACCATATATTTT